Sequencing of this TCR beta chain was carried out in a study of cytomegalovirus exposure and HLA in healthy donors. Broader study findings: Clusters of TCRs from the first cohort tended to co-occur in the 100 to 150 validation repertoires (as a later analysis found). Reports described diagnosis of cytomegalovirus status by the classifier as highly specific and sensitive.

On this clone itself: The antigen is undetermined.

The V segment lost 3 bases and the J segment 6 bases; nucleotides outside the gene matches: 5. Germline CDR1 reads SNHLY; CDR2 reads FYNNEI. The length of the CDR3 is 14 residues. Assay: immunoSEQ multiplex PCR; the TCRdb copy retains only in-frame clones and omits some. The table lists 150,000 to 200,000 clones, approximately 88% of them singletons. The sequence derives from a man aged 18-30 years in good health and CMV-seropositive. The chain recombines TRBV2 with TRBJ2-7, with TRBD1 matching 10 bases. The material sequenced was PBMCs. The CDR3 DNA is TGTGCCAGCAGTGATCCCGGACAGGGGGTCGAGCAGTACTTC. Amino acids: CASSDPGQGVEQYF. The whole variable domain, filled in from reference TRBV2 and TRBJ2-7, reads EPEVTQTPSHQVTQMGQEVILRCVPISNHLYFYWYRQILGQKVEFLVSFYNNEISEKSEIFDDQFSVERPDGSNFTLKIRSTKLEDSAMYFCASSDPGQGVEQYFGPGTRLTVT.